The clone carrying this T cell receptor beta chain was counted once. An end of the junction does not agree with germline; a read error may underlie this. This entry comes from a study of tumor and adjacent non-tumor tissue in lung cancer. No cell sorting was done before RNA was extracted from the tissue. Distant lung tissue was collected more than 3 cm away from the tumor edge. This CDR3 is built from 15 residues. Germline values: CDR1 SGHDT, CDR2 YYEEEE. Three rounds of nested PCR, following a modified ARM-PCR protocol, produced the TCRbeta library. TCRdb re-called the multiplex PCR reads through MiXCR, storing one row per CDR3 protein. The sample comprises more than 45,000 distinct CDR3 sequences, 74% of which are singletons, and around 23% rests with the top ten.

This clonotype originated in a woman in her sixties with non-small cell lung cancer. V usage is TRBV5-6 and J usage is TRBJ1-2, with D hard to call. Sample: distant non-tumor lung tissue. The chain's CDR3 is CVSSSGYVSAGGYTF. The CDR3 region has the DNA TGTGTCAGCAGCTCTGGGTACGTGTCTGCGGGCGGCTACACCTTC.